The 29 T cell receptor beta chains given below trace back to one sample, sequenced in a study of beta chain features in type 1 diabetes. The isolated RNA, all of it, was reverse transcribed, so expressed TCRB transcripts were what got sequenced. Profiled with immunoSEQ multiplex PCR; TCRdb holds only in-frame clones, not every one. The sample includes a few hundred thousand clones, around 15% seen only once; the top ten take 0.019%. Sequenced: naive CD4+ T cells from blood. All receptors derive from a young woman in good health.

This clone has a handful of counts. The CDR3 DNA reads TGTGCCAGCAGCCCCCTAGCGTCCTCCTACGAGCAGTACTTC. As protein: CASSPLASSYEQYF. J is TRBJ2-7 and V is TRBV9, with a weak D call TRBD2 (6 bases). The CDR3 sequence is 14 residues long. Germline V gene data show CDR1 as SGDLS and CDR2 as YYNGEE. The V and J ends lost 4 bases and 0 bases respectively, with 11 bases between them.

The chain is built from TRBV30 and TRBJ2-5; 7 nucleotides match TRBD1. The CDR3 has 13 residues. The ends lost 2 bases at V and 4 bases at J; junction bases unmatched: 4. Germline loops: CDR1 GTSNPN, CDR2 SVGIG (reference sequence). The chain's CDR3 is CAWSTGTAETQYF. In nucleotides, the CDR3 is TGTGCCTGGAGTACCGGGACAGCAGAGACCCAGTACTTC.

The chain is built from TRBV23-1 and TRBJ2-7; 8 bases are a match to TRBD2. TRBV23-1 has ORF status, its function being uncertain. CDR3 length: 16 residues. With 3 bases clipped from V and 6 bases from J, the junction kept 13 bases outside the gene matches. The CDR3 DNA is TGCGCCAGCAGTCAGTCAGGAGAAGCGGGAGCGATCGAGCAGTACTTC. Its translation is CASSQSGEAGAIEQYF.

This clone was observed a few times. The chain joins TRBV30 to TRBJ1-5; 9 bases align to TRBD1. Germline loops: CDR1 GTSNPN, CDR2 SVGIG (reference sequence). Germline trimming cut 5 bases from V and 7 bases from J; bases unmatched to any gene: 6. This CDR3 contains 13 residues. CDR3 sequence reads: CAWGGQGGQPQHF. Here the CDR3 DNA reads TGTGCCTGGGGGGGACAGGGAGGACAGCCCCAGCATTTT.

The chain employs TRBV29-1 and TRBJ2-3; a weak D match, TRBD2 (6 bases). Germline-derived CDR1 and CDR2 are SQVTM and ANQGSEA. V shed 1 base and J shed 7 bases, with 12 bases lying between them. This CDR3 comprises 13 residues. Here the CDR3 DNA reads TGCAGCGTTGAAGGACTGGAGGGCAATACGCAGTATTTT. Its translation is CSVEGLEGNTQYF.

The chain employs TRBV18 and TRBJ1-5; no firm D call. Deletions cut 2 bases from V and 1 base from J, with 12 bases between. The germline CDR1 and CDR2 sequences are KGHSH and LQKENI. The CDR3 consists of 16 residues. CDR3: CASSPTGGASNQPQHF. Here the CDR3 DNA reads TGTGCCAGCTCACCAACTGGAGGAGCGAGCAATCAGCCCCAGCATTTT.

The V and J genes are TRBV4-3 and TRBJ1-1; D gene uncertain. Germline V gives CDR1 LGHNA, CDR2 YSLEER. Trimming removed 3 bases at V and 6 bases at J, with 8 bases between. There are 12 residues in the CDR3. This CDR3 reads CASSQGYAEAFF. The CDR3 DNA reads TGCGCCAGCAGCCAGGGCTACGCTGAAGCTTTCTTT.

The chain recombines TRBV7-2 with TRBJ2-3, with 12 bases matching TRBD2. Trimming at V came to 1 base and at J to 2 bases, leaving 7 bases not matched to a gene. Germline V CDR1 and CDR2: SGHTA, FQGNSA. CDR3 length: 18 amino acids. The DNA for the CDR3 is TGTGCCAGCAGCTTAGGAGGGCTAGCGGGAGGGCTCACAGATACGCAGTATTTT. It codes for CASSLGGLAGGLTDTQYF.

There are a few counts of this clone. The genes are TRBV15 and TRBJ2-1; 10 bases are shared with TRBD2. The length of the CDR3 is 16 residues. The germline CDR1 and CDR2 sequences are LNHNV and YYDKDF (reference sequence). V trimming: 1 base; J trimming: 5 bases; junction bases outside the gene matches: 5. The CDR3 is CATSRARTSGNNEQFF. CDR3 DNA sequence: TGTGCCACCAGCAGAGCTAGGACTAGCGGAAACAATGAGCAGTTCTTC.

This clone appeared a single time. CDR3 protein: CASMPSGVYQETQYF. In nucleotides, the CDR3 is TGCGCCAGCATGCCTAGCGGAGTGTACCAAGAGACCCAGTACTTC. V usage is TRBV5-1 and J usage is TRBJ2-5; 7 bases map to TRBD2. The V and J ends lost 6 bases and 0 bases, in that order; junction bases with no gene match: 8. This CDR3 spans 15 amino acids. Germline CDR1 SGHRS, CDR2 YFSETQ.

The V and J genes are TRBV27 and TRBJ2-3; D perhaps matches TRBD1 (8 bases). CDR1 MNHEY and CDR2 SMNVEV come from the germline V gene (reference sequence). Trimming took 5 bases from V and 7 from J, leaving 16 bases between them. CDR3 size: 14 residues. CDR3 in amino acids: CASSTGQGGNTQYF. In DNA, the CDR3 is TGTGCCAGCAGTACCGGACAGGGAGGGAATACGCAGTATTTT.

The chain carries TRBV4-3 and TRBJ2-1, with TRBD2 matching 7 bases. V gave up 1 base and J gave up 0 bases; unmatched junction bases: 3. The germline CDR1 and CDR2 sequences are LGHNA and YSLEER. The CDR3 contains 16 residues. DNA of the CDR3: TGCGCCAGCAGCCAAGGAGCGGGGAGCTCCTACAATGAGCAGTTCTTC. It is translated as CASSQGAGSSYNEQFF.

This chain connects TRBV30 to TRBJ1-1; D unresolved. This CDR3 is 11 amino acids long. Trimming took off 5 bases at V and 10 bases at J, with 14 bases between the two ends. Germline V gene sequence: CDR1 GTSNPN, CDR2 SVGIG (reference sequence). The CDR3 loop is CAWGWSGRAFF. The CDR3 coding sequence is TGTGCCTGGGGGTGGAGTGGTCGAGCTTTCTTT. Together with reference TRBV30 and TRBJ1-1, the CDR3 gives the full variable domain: SQTIHQWPATLVQPVGSPLSLECTVEGTSNPNLYWYRQAAGRGLQLLFYSVGIGQISSEVPQNLSASRPQDRQFILSSKKLLLSDSGFYLCAWGWSGRAFFGQGTRLTVV.

This clone was counted between two and nine times. The chain couples TRBV29-1 to TRBJ2-7; TRBD2 agrees at 11 bases. This CDR3 has 17 amino acids. Germline V gene data show CDR1 as SQVTM and CDR2 as ANQGSEA. V shed 4 bases and J 7 bases; nucleotides not matched to a gene: 18. CDR3 bases: TGCAGCGTTGCCATCTTCTATTCTAGCGGGAGGACCCAGGAGCAGTACTTC. Translated, it gives CSVAIFYSSGRTQEQYF.

This clone was recorded a few times. This chain uses TRBV28 with TRBJ2-5; D remains ambiguous. The CDR3 extends over 11 amino acids. CDR1 and CDR2 from the germline V gene are MDHEN and SYDVKM. The ends were cut back, 4 bases at V and 5 bases at J, with 5 bases in the middle. Here the CDR3 DNA reads TGTGCCAGCAGTTCCTCGGAGACCCAGTACTTC. Protein sequence: CASSSSETQYF.

This chain links TRBV30 with TRBJ2-5, with 14 bases identical to TRBD2. Germline values: CDR1 GTSNPN, CDR2 SVGIG (reference sequence). This CDR3 is built from 15 residues. J was trimmed by 5 bases and V by 1 base; bases with no gene match: 3. CDR3 DNA sequence: TGTGCCTGGAGTGCCCGACTAGCGGGAGGGGAGACCCAGTACTTC. The encoded protein is CAWSARLAGGETQYF.

The table lists this clone with a few counts. The rearrangement uses TRBV14 and TRBJ1-1, with TRBD1 matching 7 bases. The trim removed 7 bases at V and 4 bases at J, leaving 9 bases unmatched. Germline V gene lookup returns CDR1 SGHDN and CDR2 FVKESK. CDR3 size: 14 residues. CDR3: CASTKQGDGTEAFF. In DNA form, the CDR3 reads TGTGCCAGCACGAAGCAGGGGGATGGCACTGAAGCTTTCTTT.

There are a few counts of this clone. The CDR3 DNA sequence: TGCAGCGTGGCGCCGGTTCGGACAGGGTATGAGCAGTTCTTC. It is translated as CSVAPVRTGYEQFF. V and J are TRBV29-1 and TRBJ2-1, with 8 nucleotides matching TRBD1. With 6 bases clipped from V and 8 bases from J, the junction kept 12 bases outside the gene matches. Germline CDR1 reads SQVTM; CDR2 reads ANQGSEA. The CDR3 has 14 residues.

This clone has only a few counts. This sequence joins TRBV21-1 and TRBJ2-7; the D segment call TRBD2 is taken from the table without a DNA check. TRBV21-1 is marked as a pseudogene. The CDR3 covers 19 residues. CDR3 region: CASSGPTSRLADTSYEQYF. As DNA, the CDR3 is TGTGCCAGCAGCGGACCTACGTCCCGACTAGCCGATACTTCCTACGAGCAGTACTTC.

This clone has only a few counts. This rearrangement joins TRBV25-1 to TRBJ2-2; D is unresolved. From germline, CDR1 is MGHDK and CDR2 SYGVNS. The CDR3 runs to 13 residues. V shed 4 bases and J shed 3 bases, with 6 bases lying between them. CDR3 protein: CASSGAYTGELFF. The CDR3 DNA is TGTGCCAGCAGTGGAGCGTACACCGGGGAGCTGTTTTTT.

This clone was seen only a few times. The rearrangement links TRBV9 to TRBJ1-2; D perhaps matches TRBD1 (5 bases). The V end lost 0 bases, the J end lost 4 bases, and 16 bases lay between the germline ends. This CDR3 region has 16 residues. Germline-derived CDR1 and CDR2 are SGDLS and YYNGEE. For the CDR3, the DNA is TGTGCCAGCAGCGTAGGACCGATTACAAGGGGCTATGGCTACACCTTC. It translates to CASSVGPITRGYGYTF.

The chain links TRBV7-9 to TRBJ2-1, with D hard to call. This CDR3 is 14 amino acids long. Germline CDR1 is SEHNR and CDR2 is FQNEAQ (reference sequence). The germline V and J ends were trimmed by 5 bases and 4 bases, with 12 bases remaining between them. This CDR3 is CASSRYDGYNEQFF. The CDR3 coding sequence is TGTGCCAGCAGCCGATACGACGGGTACAATGAGCAGTTCTTC.

J is TRBJ1-1 and V is TRBV6-6; D uncertain. The CDR3 length is 15 residues. Germline V gene lookup returns CDR1 MNHNY and CDR2 SVGAGI (reference sequence). Trimming removed 4 bases at V and 0 bases at J, with 12 bases between. The CDR3 loop reads CASSFHGDMNTEAFF. Here the CDR3 DNA reads TGTGCCAGCAGTTTTCACGGTGACATGAACACTGAAGCTTTCTTT.

This chain links TRBV7-2 with TRBJ2-1; D is unresolved. The CDR3 is 15 amino acids. Trimming left V 3 bases short and J 6 bases short, with 15 bases between. Germline values: CDR1 SGHTA, CDR2 FQGNSA. The CDR3 sequence is CASSFRQESFNEQFF. The CDR3 region has the DNA TGTGCCAGCAGCTTTCGCCAGGAAAGTTTCAATGAGCAGTTCTTC.

For the CDR3, the DNA is TGCGCCAGCAGCTCCCAGGACAGGGCTACCTACGAGCAGTACTTC. This translates into CASSSQDRATYEQYF. The chain carries TRBV5-1 and TRBJ2-7; TRBD1 aligns across 8 bases. V gave up 3 bases and J gave up 2 bases; unmatched junction bases: 7. The CDR3 is 15 residues long. Germline CDR1 and CDR2: SGHRS and YFSETQ.

This clone showed up just a few times. The chain joins TRBV19 to TRBJ2-7; 9 bases line up with TRBD1. Germline V gives CDR1 LNHDA, CDR2 SQIVND (reference sequence). V dropped 8 bases and J dropped 6; count of bases not matched to a gene: 8. The length of the CDR3 is 13 residues. The CDR3: CASSTGTGREQYF. The DNA of the CDR3 is TGTGCCAGTTCGACCGGGACAGGGCGCGAGCAGTACTTC.

This rearrangement joins TRBV30 to TRBJ2-7, with 9 nucleotides matching TRBD2. CDR3 size: 15 residues. Germline V gene lookup returns CDR1 GTSNPN and CDR2 SVGIG (reference sequence). V lost 0 bases and J lost 1; bases outside the gene matches: 4. For the CDR3, the DNA is TGTGCCTGGAGTGTCTTTAGCGGGGGATCCTACGAGCAGTACTTC. Its protein product is CAWSVFSGGSYEQYF.

The chain uses TRBV18 and TRBJ1-5; maybe TRBD1 (5 bases). Trimming pared 3 bases from V and 2 bases from J, leaving 23 bases between. The germline gives CDR1 KGHSH, CDR2 LQKENI. The CDR3 has 19 residues. The CDR3 loop reads CASSPLQVGQGDRNQPQHF. The CDR3 nucleotides are TGTGCCAGCTCACCCCTTCAAGTTGGGCAGGGCGATCGCAATCAGCCCCAGCATTTT.

This clone has a handful of counts. V gene TRBV19 combines with J gene TRBJ1-1, with D hard to call. From germline, CDR1 is LNHDA and CDR2 SQIVND (reference sequence). The CDR3 spans 14 residues. V was pared by 7 bases and J by 5 bases, with 17 bases between. The CDR3 loop is CASTSPSGRTEAFF. The CDR3 nucleotides are TGTGCCAGTACCTCCCCGAGCGGGCGGACTGAAGCTTTCTTT.